One TCR beta chain is described in this entry. No antigen is known for it. The CDR3 consists of 14 residues. CDR1 is SQVTM, CDR2 ANQGSEA, per germline. V dropped 7 bases and J dropped 9; count of bases not matched to a gene: 12. The data stem from a study of tumor-infiltrating lymphocytes in primary liver carcinoma. Overall study findings and caveats: Only around 8-25% of top clones occurred in all five tumor regions. Tumor-adjacent and tumor-blood pairs shared less of their repertoires than tumor region pairs shared.

Unsorted bulk tissue of roughly 20-31 mg yielded co-extracted RNA and DNA. Tumor samples each held over 90% viable tumor cells. A primer in the constant region served to generate TCR beta cDNA from 450 to 600 ng of total RNA. For TCR beta, libraries were produced by three nested multiplex PCR rounds using slightly modified ARM-PCR. Running approximately 10 cycles apiece, the first two PCR rounds relied on TRBV1-TRBV30 forward primers together with a C-beta reverse primer. MiXCR was run by TCRdb on the multiplex PCR reads, yielding one entry per CDR3 protein. The table records more than 40,000 distinct CDR3 sequences, 60% to 85% of them present only once.

This receptor was obtained from a man aged 35 to 55 with primary liver carcinoma and hepatitis B virus infection. The rearrangement joins TRBV29-1 to TRBJ2-1; 10 bases map to TRBD2. The source material was liver tumor tissue from sampling region 5. Subset specified: tumor region T5, tumor centre. CDR3 loop: CSAALAGESGEQFF. In DNA form, the CDR3 reads TGCAGCGCGGCTCTAGCGGGAGAATCCGGTGAGCAGTTCTTC.